A selection of T cell receptor beta chains follows, all from one sample in a study of T cells after yellow fever vaccination. TCRdb independently ran MiXCR on the 5' RACE reads; one entry per CDR3 protein. The sample contains over 300,000 distinct CDR3 sequences, approximately 3.8% of which appear only once. The sequenced sample was PBMCs, obtained on the day of the yellow fever booster vaccination. These receptors were obtained from a man younger than 35 who received the YFV17D yellow fever vaccine. Both conserved end residues are part of each CDR3. A D gene is named only where the DNA matches it firmly. Size is stated for part of the rows, as once, few or many counts, or as a class when the clone is expanded.

abundance	d_gene	v_gene	j_gene	CDR3nt	CDR3aa
many	TRBD1	TRBV12-3/TRBV12-4	TRBJ1-5	TGTGCCAGCAGTTTTGGGACAGGGAGGCATCAGCCCCAGCATTTT	CASSFGTGRHQPQHF
many	TRBD1	TRBV9	TRBJ2-4	TGTGCCAGCAGCGTAGCCCGGACAGGGCAAGTGGCCAAAAACATTCAGTACTTC	CASSVARTGQVAKNIQYF
NA	NA	TRBV3-1	TRBJ2-1	TGTGCCAGCAGCCGGCAGGGTATGGGTGAGCAGTTCTTC	CASSRQGMGEQFF
NA	NA	TRBV4-3	TRBJ1-1	TGCGCCAGCAGACTAACAGTAGTGGGGACTGAAGCTTTCTTT	CASRLTVVGTEAFF
many	TRBD2	TRBV12-3/TRBV12-4	TRBJ2-1	TGTGCCAGCAGTTTAAGACTAGCGGGGGGAAATGAGCAGTTCTTC	CASSLRLAGGNEQFF
many	NA	TRBV4-2	TRBJ2-3	TGTGCCAGCAGCCCCCCGGGCAGGGTCGGTAGCACAGATACGCAGTATTTT	CASSPPGRVGSTDTQYF
many	NA	TRBV4-3	TRBJ1-1	TGCGCCAGCAGCCAGACGGTGAGGGACTCTGAAGCTTTCTTT	CASSQTVRDSEAFF
few	TRBD2	TRBV27	TRBJ2-1	TGTGCCAGCAGTTTAGCGGGGGGCATCAAAATCTTC	CASSLAGGIKIF
many	NA	TRBV20-1	TRBJ2-2	TGCAGTGCGCATAATACGGCGAGGCGAGAGCTGTTTTTT	CSAHNTARRELFF
few	TRBD2	TRBV10-3	TRBJ2-7	TGTGCCATCAGGGGTAGCGGGGGGGCCGACGAGCAGTACTTC	CAIRGSGGADEQYF
NA	NA	TRBV20-1	TRBJ2-3	TGCAGTGCTTCCCCGGACTTCCCTGGAGATACGCAGTATTTT	CSASPDFPGDTQYF
many	NA	TRBV5-1	TRBJ2-1	TGCGCCAGCAGCTGGTGGACAGAGAGCTCCTACAATGAGCAGTTCTTC	CASSWWTESSYNEQFF
NA	TRBD1	TRBV11-2	TRBJ2-1	TGTGCCAGCAGCTTATCACTATTGCCCGGGACAGGGGGGTACAATGAGCAGTTCTTC	CASSLSLLPGTGGYNEQFF
many	NA	TRBV5-1	TRBJ2-3	TGCGCCAGCAGCTTGGGGGCCGTTGTGGGGGGTACTACAGATACGCAGTATTTT	CASSLGAVVGGTTDTQYF
many	NA	TRBV7-2	TRBJ2-3	TGTGCCAGCAGCTTAGCAGGGCCGGATACGCAGTATTTT	CASSLAGPDTQYF
few	TRBD2	TRBV5-6	TRBJ2-1	TGTGCCAGCAGCTTGCTGCGGGGGGGCTATGAGCAGTTCTTC	CASSLLRGGYEQFF
many	NA	TRBV10-3	TRBJ2-2	TGTGCCATCAGTGGCCCTAGGAACACCGGGGAGCTGTTTTTT	CAISGPRNTGELFF
many	NA	TRBV12-3/TRBV12-4	TRBJ1-5	TGTGCCAGCAGTGATGCACCTACCAATCAGCCCCAGCATTTT	CASSDAPTNQPQHF
many	NA	TRBV2	TRBJ1-1	TGTGCCAGCCTCCCTCCGGGACCCTTGGCTTTCTTT	CASLPPGPLAFF
few	NA	TRBV10-3	TRBJ2-1	TGTGCCATCAGTGGTAGTATGGAACAGGGTTTGGGGTACAATGAGCAGTTCTTC	CAISGSMEQGLGYNEQFF
many	NA	TRBV20-1	TRBJ2-5	TGCAGTGCTTTGTGGCAGGGGAGGACCCAGTACTTC	CSALWQGRTQYF
few	TRBD1	TRBV5-5	TRBJ1-2	TGTGCCAGCAGTAGGGACAGCCATGGCTACACCTTC	CASSRDSHGYTF
few	TRBD1	TRBV9	TRBJ2-2	TGTGCCAGCAGCTCTAGGACAGGGAACACCGGGGAGCTGTTTTTT	CASSSRTGNTGELFF
many	NA	TRBV20-1	TRBJ2-5	TGCAGTGCTAGGGGTGACGCTTCGCCGGAGACCCAGTACTTC	CSARGDASPETQYF
many	NA	TRBV11-2	TRBJ2-1	TGTGCCAGCAGCTTCGACCCCGCTAGTTACAATGAGCAGTTCTTC	CASSFDPASYNEQFF